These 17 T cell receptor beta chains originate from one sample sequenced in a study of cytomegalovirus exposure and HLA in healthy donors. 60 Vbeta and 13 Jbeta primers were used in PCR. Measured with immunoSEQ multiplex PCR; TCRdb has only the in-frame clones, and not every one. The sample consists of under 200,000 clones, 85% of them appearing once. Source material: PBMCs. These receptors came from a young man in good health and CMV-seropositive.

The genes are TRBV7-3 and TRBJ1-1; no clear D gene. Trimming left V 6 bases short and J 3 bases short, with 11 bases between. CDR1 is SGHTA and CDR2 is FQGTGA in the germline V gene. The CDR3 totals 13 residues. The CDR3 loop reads CASRLDSYTEAFF. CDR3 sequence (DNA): TGTGCCAGCAGACTCGACTCTTACACTGAAGCTTTCTTT.

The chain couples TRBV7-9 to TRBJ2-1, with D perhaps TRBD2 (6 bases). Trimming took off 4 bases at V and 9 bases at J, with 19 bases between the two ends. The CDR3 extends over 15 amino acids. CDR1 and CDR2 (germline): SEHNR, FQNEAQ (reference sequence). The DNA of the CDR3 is TGTGCCAGCAGCTCATCCGGGAGCTATGGTGGTGAGCAGTTCTTC. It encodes CASSSSGSYGGEQFF.

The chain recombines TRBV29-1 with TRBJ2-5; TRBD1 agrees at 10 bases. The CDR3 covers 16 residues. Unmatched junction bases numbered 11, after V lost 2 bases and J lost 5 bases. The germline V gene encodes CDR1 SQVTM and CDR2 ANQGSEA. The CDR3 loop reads CSVERFGTGEGETQYF. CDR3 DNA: TGCAGCGTTGAAAGGTTCGGGACAGGGGAGGGTGAGACCCAGTACTTC.

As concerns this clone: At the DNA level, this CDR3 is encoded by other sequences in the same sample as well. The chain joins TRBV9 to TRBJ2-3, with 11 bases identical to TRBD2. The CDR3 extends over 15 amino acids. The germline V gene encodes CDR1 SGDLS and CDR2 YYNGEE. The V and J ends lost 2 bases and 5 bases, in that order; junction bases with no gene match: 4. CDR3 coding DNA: TGTGCCAGCAGCGTCGGACTAGCGGGCTTAGATACGCAGTATTTT. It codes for CASSVGLAGLDTQYF. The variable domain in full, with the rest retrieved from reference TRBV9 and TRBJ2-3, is DSGVTQTPKHLITATGQRVTLRCSPRSGDLSVYWYQQSLDQGLQFLIQYYNGEERAKGNILERFSAQQFPDLHSELNLSSLELGDSALYFCASSVGLAGLDTQYFGPGTRLTVL.

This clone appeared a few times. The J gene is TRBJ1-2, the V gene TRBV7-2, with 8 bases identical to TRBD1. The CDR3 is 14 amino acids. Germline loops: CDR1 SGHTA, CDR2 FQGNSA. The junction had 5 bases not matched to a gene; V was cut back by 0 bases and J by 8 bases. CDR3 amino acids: CASSLAGTGGGYTF. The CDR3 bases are TGTGCCAGCAGCTTAGCCGGGACAGGAGGCGGCTACACCTTC.

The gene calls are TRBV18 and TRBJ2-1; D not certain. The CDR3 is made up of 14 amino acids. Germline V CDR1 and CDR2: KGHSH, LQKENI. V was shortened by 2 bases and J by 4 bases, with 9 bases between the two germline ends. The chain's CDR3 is CASSPVTGYNEQFF. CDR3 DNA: TGTGCCAGCTCACCAGTCACCGGTTACAATGAGCAGTTCTTC.

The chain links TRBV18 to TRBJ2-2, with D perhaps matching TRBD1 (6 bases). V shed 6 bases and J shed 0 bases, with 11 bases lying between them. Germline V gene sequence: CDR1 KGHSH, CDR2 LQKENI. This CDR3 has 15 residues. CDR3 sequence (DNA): TGTGCCAGCTCCGTGACAGGAGCGAACACCGGGGAGCTGTTTTTT. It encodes CASSVTGANTGELFF.

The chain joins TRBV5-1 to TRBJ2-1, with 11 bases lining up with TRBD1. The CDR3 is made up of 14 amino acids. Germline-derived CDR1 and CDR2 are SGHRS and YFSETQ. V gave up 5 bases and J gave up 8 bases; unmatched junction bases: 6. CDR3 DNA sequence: TGCGCCAGCAGTCTAGGGACAGGGGGAGATGAGCAGTTCTTC. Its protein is CASSLGTGGDEQFF.

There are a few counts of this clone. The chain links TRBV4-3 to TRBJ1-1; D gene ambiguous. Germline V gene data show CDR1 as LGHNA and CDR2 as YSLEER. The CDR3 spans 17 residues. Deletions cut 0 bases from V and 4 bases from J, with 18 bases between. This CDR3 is CASSQDGAVNVGTEAFF. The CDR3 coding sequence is TGCGCCAGCAGCCAAGATGGAGCGGTGAATGTGGGCACTGAAGCTTTCTTT.

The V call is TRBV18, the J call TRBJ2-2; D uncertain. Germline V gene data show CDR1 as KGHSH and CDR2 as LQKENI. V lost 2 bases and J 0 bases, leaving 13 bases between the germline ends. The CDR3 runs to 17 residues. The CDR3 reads CASSPYSLRANTGELFF. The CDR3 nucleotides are TGTGCCAGCTCACCATATAGCCTGCGCGCGAACACCGGGGAGCTGTTTTTT.

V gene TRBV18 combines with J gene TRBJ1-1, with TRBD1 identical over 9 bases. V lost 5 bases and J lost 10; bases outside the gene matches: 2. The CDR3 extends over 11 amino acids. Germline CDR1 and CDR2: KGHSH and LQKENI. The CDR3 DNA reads TGTGCCAGCTCATCGGACAGGGGAGCTTTCTTT. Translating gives CASSSDRGAFF.

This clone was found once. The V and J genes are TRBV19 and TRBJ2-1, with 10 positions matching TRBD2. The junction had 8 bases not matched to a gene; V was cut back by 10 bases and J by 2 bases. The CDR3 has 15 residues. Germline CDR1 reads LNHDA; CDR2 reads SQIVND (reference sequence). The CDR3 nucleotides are TGTGCCACCGGATCTAGCGGGAGAGCCTACAATGAGCAGTTCTTC. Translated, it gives CATGSSGRAYNEQFF.

The CDR3 nucleotides read TGCGCCAGCACCCGACAGGGGGGTAATCAGCCCCAGCATTTT. This encodes CASTRQGGNQPQHF. V and J are TRBV10-2 and TRBJ1-5, with 9 bases aligning to TRBD1. V was pared by 7 bases and J by 4 bases, with 5 bases of the junction left unmatched. CDR1 and CDR2 (germline): WSHSY, SAAADI. The CDR3 consists of 14 residues.

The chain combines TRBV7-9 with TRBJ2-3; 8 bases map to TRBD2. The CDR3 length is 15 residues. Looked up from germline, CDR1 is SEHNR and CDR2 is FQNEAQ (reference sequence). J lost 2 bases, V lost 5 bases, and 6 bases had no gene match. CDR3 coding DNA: TGTGCCAGCAGCCCCGAGCGGGAGCTCACAGATACGCAGTATTTT. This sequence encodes CASSPERELTDTQYF.

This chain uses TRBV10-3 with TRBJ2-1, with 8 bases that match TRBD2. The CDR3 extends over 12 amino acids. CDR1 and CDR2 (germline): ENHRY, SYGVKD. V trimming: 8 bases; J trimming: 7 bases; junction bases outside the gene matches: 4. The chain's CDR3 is CAISGGPNEQFF. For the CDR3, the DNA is TGTGCCATCTCGGGGGGGCCAAATGAGCAGTTCTTC.

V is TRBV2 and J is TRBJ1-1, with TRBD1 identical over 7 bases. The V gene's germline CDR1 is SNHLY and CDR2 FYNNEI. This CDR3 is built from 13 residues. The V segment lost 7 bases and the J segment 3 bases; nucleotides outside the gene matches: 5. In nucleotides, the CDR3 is TGTGCCAGCAAGGGACAGACTTACACTGAAGCTTTCTTT. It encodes CASKGQTYTEAFF.

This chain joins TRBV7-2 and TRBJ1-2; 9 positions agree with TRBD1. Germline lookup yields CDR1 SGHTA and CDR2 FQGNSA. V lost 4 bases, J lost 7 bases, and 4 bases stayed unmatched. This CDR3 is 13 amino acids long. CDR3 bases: TGTGCCAGCAGCTCCTGGACAGGGGTTGGCTACACCTTC. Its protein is CASSSWTGVGYTF.